This T cell receptor (beta chain) came from a study of neoadjuvant anti-PD-1 for oral cavity cancer. As for the study in general: Most patients had three to four biweekly doses of 3 mg/kg nivolumab before resection. Around day 43, patients without progression received a fourth nivolumab dose before surgery.

The repertoire was sequenced with immunoSEQ multiplex PCR; TCRdb's copy has only in-frame clones and lacks some. This sample yields over 12,000 clones, of which 60% to 80% are seen a single time; 3.1% belongs to the top ten. This clone was recorded a few times. There are 15 residues in the CDR3. Trimming shortened V by 0 bases and J by 1 base, and 9 bases separated the two germline ends. Germline V lookup: CDR1 SGHNT, CDR2 YYREEE (reference sequence). Patients had newly diagnosed, untreated stage II-IVA oral cavity squamous cell carcinoma. Patients had HPV-negative, locally advanced oral cavity squamous cell carcinoma.

This chain links TRBV5-4 with TRBJ2-3, with D tentatively TRBD1 (5 bases). The specimen comprised PBMCs, sampled before nivolumab (anti-PD-1) treatment. The sequence was obtained from a person aged 35 to 85 with oral cavity squamous cell carcinoma. As DNA, the CDR3 is TGTGCCAGCAGCTTGGACAGGTACGGCACAGATACGCAGTATTTT. Its translation: CASSLDRYGTDTQYF.